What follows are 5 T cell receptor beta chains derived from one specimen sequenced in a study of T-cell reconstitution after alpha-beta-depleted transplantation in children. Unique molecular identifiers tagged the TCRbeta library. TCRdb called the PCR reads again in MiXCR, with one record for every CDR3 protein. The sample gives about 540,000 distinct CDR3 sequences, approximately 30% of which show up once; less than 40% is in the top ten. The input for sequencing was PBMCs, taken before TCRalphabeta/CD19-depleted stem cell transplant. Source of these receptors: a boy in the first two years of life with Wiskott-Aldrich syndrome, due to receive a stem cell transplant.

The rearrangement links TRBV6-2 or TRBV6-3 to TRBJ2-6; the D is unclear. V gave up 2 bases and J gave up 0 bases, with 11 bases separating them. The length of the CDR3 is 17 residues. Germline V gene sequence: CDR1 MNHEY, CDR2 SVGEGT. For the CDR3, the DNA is TGTGCCAGCAGTTACGGCGGAGTCGCCTCTGGGGCCAACGTCCTGACTTTC. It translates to CASSYGGVASGANVLTF.

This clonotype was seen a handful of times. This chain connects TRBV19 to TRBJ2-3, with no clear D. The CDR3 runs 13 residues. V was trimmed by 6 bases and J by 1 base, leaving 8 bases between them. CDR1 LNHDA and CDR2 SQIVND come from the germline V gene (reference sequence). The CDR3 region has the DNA TGTGCCAGTAGCCACGTAGGCACAGATACGCAGTATTTT. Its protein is CASSHVGTDTQYF.

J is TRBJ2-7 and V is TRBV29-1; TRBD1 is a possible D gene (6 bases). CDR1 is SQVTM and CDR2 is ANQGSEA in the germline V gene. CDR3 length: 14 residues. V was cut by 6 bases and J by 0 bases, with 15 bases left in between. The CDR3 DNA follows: TGCAGCGTGGCCGGGACACACGACTCCTACGAGCAGTACTTC. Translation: CSVAGTHDSYEQYF.

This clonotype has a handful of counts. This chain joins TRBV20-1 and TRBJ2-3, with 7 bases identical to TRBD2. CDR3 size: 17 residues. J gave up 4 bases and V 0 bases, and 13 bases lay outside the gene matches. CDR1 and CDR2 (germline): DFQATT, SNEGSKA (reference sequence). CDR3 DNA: TGCAGTGCTAGAGATCCCCGGACTAGAAGATTCTCAGATACGCAGTATTTT. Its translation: CSARDPRTRRFSDTQYF.

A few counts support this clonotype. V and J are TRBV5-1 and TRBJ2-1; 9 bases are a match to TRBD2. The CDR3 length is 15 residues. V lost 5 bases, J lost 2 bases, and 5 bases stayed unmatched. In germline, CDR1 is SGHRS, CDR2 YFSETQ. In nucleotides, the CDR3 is TGCGCCAGCAGTTTAGCGGGAGAGACCTACAATGAGCAGTTCTTC. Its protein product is CASSLAGETYNEQFF.